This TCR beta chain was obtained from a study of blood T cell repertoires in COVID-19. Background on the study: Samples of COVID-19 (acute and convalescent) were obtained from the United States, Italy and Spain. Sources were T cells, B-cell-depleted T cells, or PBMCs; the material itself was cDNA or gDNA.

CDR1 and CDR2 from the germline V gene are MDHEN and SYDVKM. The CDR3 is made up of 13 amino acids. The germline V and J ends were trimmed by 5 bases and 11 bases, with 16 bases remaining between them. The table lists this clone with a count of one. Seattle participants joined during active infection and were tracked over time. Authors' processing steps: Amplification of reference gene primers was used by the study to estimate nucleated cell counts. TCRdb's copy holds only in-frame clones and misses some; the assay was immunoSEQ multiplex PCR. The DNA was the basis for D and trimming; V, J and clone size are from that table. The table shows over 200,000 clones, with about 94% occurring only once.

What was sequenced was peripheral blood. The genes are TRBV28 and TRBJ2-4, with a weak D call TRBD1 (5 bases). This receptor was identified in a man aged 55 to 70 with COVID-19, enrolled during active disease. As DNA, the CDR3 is TGTGCCAGCAGTCTTGGGGCAGGGATAGTTCAGTACTTC. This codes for CASSLGAGIVQYF.